These 8 T cell receptor beta chains were sequenced from one sample in a study of blood T cell repertoires in COVID-19 (dated by TCRdb to about 2020). The protocol used for the library was the immunoSEQ multiplex PCR assay. TCRdb took this table from immuneACCESS and kept in-frame rearrangements with V and J called. Such tables lack part of the clones; where checked against another copy, unresolved V genes explain under half of the gap, and the rest is unexplained. This sample has around 130,000 clones in its table, and roughly 80% of those were observed once. Together, the top ten hold approximately 2.4% of the sample. Sample: PBMCs or T cells enriched from blood (not recorded which). These receptors were collected from a man aged 35-49 years with acute COVID-19.

This clone was observed a handful of times. The DNA of the CDR3 is TGTGCCAGCAGTTACGGTGGCGGGTCTAGCACAGATACGCAGTATTTT. Translated, it gives CASSYGGGSSTDTQYF. V usage is TRBV6-5 and J usage is TRBJ2-3, with D tentatively TRBD2 (5 bases). V dropped 2 bases and J dropped 0 bases, with 12 bases sitting between them. Germline V CDR1 and CDR2: MNHEY, SVGAGI. This CDR3 region has 16 residues.

In its sample, this clone was seen once. This chain uses TRBV18 with TRBJ2-7; D unresolved. V was cut by 0 bases and J by 3 bases, with 6 bases left in between. CDR3 size: 13 residues. The V gene's germline CDR1 is KGHSH and CDR2 LQKENI. CDR3 region: CASSPPSIYEQYF. CDR3 sequence (DNA): TGTGCCAGCTCACCACCTAGTATCTACGAGCAGTACTTC.

CDR3 region: CASSFGEVEQYF. The CDR3 DNA follows: TGTGCCAGCAGTTTCGGTGAGGTCGAGCAGTACTTC. The rearrangement links TRBV28 to TRBJ2-7; D is unclear. The CDR3 length is 12 residues. Trimming removed 3 bases at V and 6 bases at J, with 9 bases between. Germline CDR1 is MDHEN and CDR2 is SYDVKM.

This chain uses TRBV6-6 with TRBJ1-1, with a weak D call TRBD1 (5 bases). Trimming left V 6 bases short and J 2 bases short, with 10 bases between. Germline V gene data show CDR1 as MNHNY and CDR2 as SVGAGI (reference sequence). The CDR3 has 13 amino acids. The CDR3 region is CASRSTGNTEAFF. The CDR3 nucleotides are TGTGCCAGCAGGTCCACAGGAAACACTGAAGCTTTCTTT.

The V and J genes are TRBV7-9 and TRBJ2-2; weak D call: TRBD2 (6 bases). Germline V gene sequence: CDR1 SEHNR, CDR2 FQNEAQ (reference sequence). This CDR3 region has 14 residues. The ends were cut back, 5 bases at V and 6 bases at J, with 13 bases in the middle. CDR3 bases: TGTGCCAGCAGCCCGACTAGTTTCGCCGGGGAGCTGTTTTTT. Protein: CASSPTSFAGELFF.

The chain joins TRBV29-1 to TRBJ2-2; the D gene is possibly TRBD1 (5 bases). CDR3 size: 14 residues. The V end lost 6 bases, the J end lost 4 bases, and 15 bases lay between the germline ends. Germline CDR1 SQVTM, CDR2 ANQGSEA. Written as DNA, the CDR3 is TGCAGCGTCTCGTGGGCAGGGCTCACCGGGGAGCTGTTTTTT. This sequence encodes CSVSWAGLTGELFF.

V gene TRBV14 combines with J gene TRBJ2-1, with TRBD2 matching over 10 bases. Germline CDR1 is SGHDN and CDR2 is FVKESK. The ends lost 1 base at V and 10 bases at J; junction bases unmatched: 10. This CDR3 region has 16 residues. CDR3 amino acids: CASSQGEREGLREQFF. DNA of the CDR3: TGTGCCAGCAGCCAAGGCGAGCGGGAGGGTCTTAGGGAGCAGTTCTTC.

This clone was recorded a few times. The gene calls are TRBV5-1 and TRBJ2-3; 12 bases agree with TRBD2. Germline V gene lookup returns CDR1 SGHRS and CDR2 YFSETQ. V shed 0 bases, J shed 6 bases, and the junction held 5 bases outside the gene matches. The CDR3 runs 16 residues. CDR3 in amino acids: CASSLAGLAGGDTQYF. The CDR3 coding sequence is TGCGCCAGCAGCTTGGCCGGGCTAGCGGGAGGGGATACGCAGTATTTT.